Shown below are 23 T cell receptor beta chains from a single sample sequenced in a study of cytomegalovirus exposure and HLA in healthy donors. A multiplex PCR was run with 60 Vbeta primers and 13 Jbeta primers. TCRdb keeps only in-frame clones here, not all; method: immunoSEQ multiplex PCR. The sample comprises a few hundred thousand clones, about 80% of which are singletons, and roughly 16% rests with the top ten. The specimen sequenced was PBMCs. Source of these receptors: a man aged 40-49 years in good health and CMV-seronegative.

This clone has just a few counts. This CDR3 is CASSFSPDTGEQFF. In DNA form, the CDR3 reads TGTGCCAGCAGCTTTTCCCCGGACACCGGTGAGCAGTTCTTC. The chain employs TRBV5-4 and TRBJ2-1, with a tentative D call TRBD1 (5 bases). Trimming pared 2 bases from V and 9 bases from J, leaving 15 bases between. The germline V gene encodes CDR1 SGHNT and CDR2 YYREEE (reference sequence). The CDR3 has 14 amino acids.

V and J are TRBV5-8 and TRBJ2-3; TRBD2 might be the D (6 bases). The V gene's germline CDR1 is SGHTS and CDR2 YDEGEE. This CDR3 is 14 amino acids long. The V end was cut by 1 base, the J end by 1 base, with 7 bases between. The CDR3 sequence is CASSLSGGTDTQYF. CDR3 DNA: TGTGCCAGCAGCTTGTCGGGGGGCACAGATACGCAGTATTTT.

This clone was observed a few times. This chain uses TRBV5-5 with TRBJ2-7; TRBD2 matches at 10 bases. After removal of 4 bases from V and 7 bases from J, the junction contained 20 bases not matched to a gene. The CDR3 length is 18 residues. CDR1 is SGHKS, CDR2 YYEKEE, per germline (reference sequence). CDR3: CASSRVAGVSGRSREQYF. The DNA for the CDR3 is TGTGCCAGCAGCCGAGTGGCAGGGGTTAGCGGGAGGTCGAGAGAGCAGTACTTC.

This chain uses TRBV7-8 with TRBJ2-1; 7 nucleotides agree with TRBD1. Trimming took 1 base from V and 8 from J; bases not matched to a gene: 8. This CDR3 contains 15 residues. The germline CDR1 and CDR2 sequences are SGHVS and FQNEAQ. CDR3 sequence reads: CASSLGTGAIHEQFF. The CDR3 DNA is TGTGCCAGCAGCTTAGGCACAGGGGCCATCCATGAGCAGTTCTTC.

The gene calls are TRBV6-1 and TRBJ2-2; D is perhaps TRBD1 (5 bases). Per the germline V gene, CDR1 is MNHNS and CDR2 is SASEGT. V lost 7 bases, J lost 7 bases, and 13 bases lay in between. This CDR3 spans 13 amino acids. Written as DNA, the CDR3 is TGTGCCAGCATTAGGGGATTTGGCGGGGAGCTGTTTTTT. It yields the protein CASIRGFGGELFF.

This rearrangement joins TRBV7-9 to TRBJ2-4; TRBD2 matches 7 bases. CDR3 length: 17 amino acids. Unmatched junction bases numbered 16, after V lost 2 bases and J lost 9 bases. In germline, CDR1 is SEHNR, CDR2 FQNEAQ (reference sequence). In DNA, the CDR3 is TGTGCCAGCAGCTTAAAACCTTGGACTAGGGATGGTAGCATTCAGTACTTC. Residues: CASSLKPWTRDGSIQYF. Variable domain in full (rest from reference TRBV7-9 and TRBJ2-4): DTGVSQNPRHKITKRGQNVTFRCDPISEHNRLYWYRQTLGQGPEFLTYFQNEAQLEKSRLLSDRFSAERPKGSFSTLEIQRTEQGDSAMYLCASSLKPWTRDGSIQYFGAGTRLSVL.

The chain has TRBV2 and TRBJ2-1; TRBD1 matches at 7 bases. The V segment lost 6 bases and the J segment 10 bases; nucleotides outside the gene matches: 6. Germline V lookup: CDR1 SNHLY, CDR2 FYNNEI. The length of the CDR3 is 12 residues. The CDR3 protein is CASRDDRVEQFF. In nucleotides, the CDR3 is TGTGCCAGCAGGGACGACAGGGTCGAGCAGTTCTTC.

The chain uses TRBV10-3 and TRBJ1-1, with 9 nucleotides matching TRBD1. Germline loops: CDR1 ENHRY, CDR2 SYGVKD. The J segment lost 2 bases and the V segment lost 2 bases, leaving 3 bases of the junction unmatched. This CDR3 is built from 15 residues. The CDR3 DNA reads as TGTGCCATCAGTGAGGAGGGACAGGGAAACACTGAAGCTTTCTTT. Amino acid sequence: CAISEEGQGNTEAFF.

This sequence joins TRBV18 and TRBJ2-1; a weak D match, TRBD2 (6 bases). Between the trimmed V and J ends, which lost 2 bases and 7 bases, there was a span of 15 bases. CDR3 length: 15 residues. CDR1 and CDR2 from the germline V gene are KGHSH and LQKENI. The CDR3 DNA sequence: TGTGCCAGCTCACCAGGACTACCTGATAAGAATGAGCAGTTCTTC. Translation gives CASSPGLPDKNEQFF. Complete variable domain (other parts from reference TRBV18 and TRBJ2-1): NAGVMQNPRHLVRRRGQEARLRCSPMKGHSHVYWYRQLPEEGLKFMVYLQKENIIDESGMPKERFSAEFPKEGPSILRIQQVVRGDSAAYFCASSPGLPDKNEQFFGPGTRLTVL.

This chain connects TRBV6-5 to TRBJ2-1; a possible D gene is TRBD2 (5 bases). V dropped 2 bases and J dropped 8 bases, with 10 bases sitting between them. The CDR3 sequence is 13 residues long. Germline assignment: CDR1 MNHEY and CDR2 SVGAGI. Written as DNA, the CDR3 is TGTGCCAGCAGTTACCAAGGCGGGTATGAGCAGTTCTTC. Translation gives CASSYQGGYEQFF.

The genes are TRBV9 and TRBJ2-3; 7 bases line up with TRBD2. Germline loops: CDR1 SGDLS, CDR2 YYNGEE. V lost 7 bases, J lost 11 bases, and 13 bases stayed unmatched. The CDR3 runs to 13 residues. The CDR3 coding sequence is TGTGCCAGCTCCGCGGGGGAGGGCTCAGGGCAGTATTTT. Translating it yields CASSAGEGSGQYF.

The sample holds a few counts of this clone. The V gene is TRBV7-6, the J gene TRBJ2-5; TRBD2 matches 10 bases. Losses at the gene ends were 2 bases for V and 4 bases for J; bases not matched to a gene: 10. CDR3 length: 17 amino acids. The germline V gene has CDR1 SGHVS and CDR2 FNYEAQ. The CDR3 reads CASSLRLAGVGGETQYF. CDR3 nucleotides: TGTGCCAGCAGCTTACGGCTAGCGGGAGTAGGGGGAGAGACCCAGTACTTC. The variable domain in full, completed from reference TRBV7-6 and TRBJ2-5, reads GAGVSQSPRYKVTKRGQDVALRCDPISGHVSLYWYRQALGQGPEFLTYFNYEAQQDKSGLPNDRFSAERPEGSISTLTIQRTEQRDSAMYRCASSLRLAGVGGETQYFGPGTRLLVL.

The chain combines TRBV27 with TRBJ1-1; D possibly corresponds to TRBD1 (6 bases). V lost 4 bases and J lost 0, with 6 bases in between. Germline CDR1 is MNHEY and CDR2 is SMNVEV (reference sequence). The CDR3 is 13 residues long. DNA of the CDR3: TGTGCCAGCAGTTCAGGGGTGAACACTGAAGCTTTCTTT. This sequence encodes CASSSGVNTEAFF.

V usage is TRBV14 and J usage is TRBJ2-7; D is perhaps TRBD2 (6 bases). Between the trimmed V and J ends, which lost 0 bases and 0 bases, there was a span of 15 bases. The CDR3 spans 17 residues. Germline V gene sequence: CDR1 SGHDN, CDR2 FVKESK. CDR3 loop: CASSQDPSRGYSYEQYF. CDR3 DNA: TGTGCCAGCAGCCAAGATCCTTCGCGGGGTTACTCCTACGAGCAGTACTTC.

CDR3 sequence (DNA): TGTGCCAGCAGCCCCGAGGCGGGCCTAGCGATGAACACCGGGGAGCTGTTTTTT. Translation: CASSPEAGLAMNTGELFF. J is TRBJ2-2 and V is TRBV4-2; a possible D gene is TRBD2 (6 bases). Germline lookup yields CDR1 LGHNA and CDR2 YNFKEQ. V was clipped by 4 bases and J by 1 base, with 19 bases between them. The CDR3 is made up of 18 amino acids.

This clone was counted once. The chain links TRBV5-4 to TRBJ1-1, with D possibly TRBD1 on 5 matching bases. Between the trimmed V and J ends, which lost 4 bases and 5 bases, there was a span of 21 bases. Germline V gene data show CDR1 as SGHNT and CDR2 as YYREEE (reference sequence). This CDR3 comprises 16 residues. The CDR3, as DNA: TGTGCCAGCAGCCCAGGAGGTACGGGCGGGGGTACTGAAGCTTTCTTT. It codes for CASSPGGTGGGTEAFF.

This chain uses TRBV7-2 with TRBJ1-5; D not certain. The V gene lost 1 base and the J gene lost 1 base, with 11 bases spanning the gap. Per the germline V gene, CDR1 is SGHTA and CDR2 is FQGNSA. This CDR3 spans 16 amino acids. The CDR3 region has the DNA TGTGCCAGCAGCTTAGTAGGAGCAGAGAGCAATCAGCCCCAGCATTTT. Protein product: CASSLVGAESNQPQHF.

The chain employs TRBV28 and TRBJ2-5; D uncertain. Looked up from germline, CDR1 is MDHEN and CDR2 is SYDVKM. This CDR3 spans 14 amino acids. Trimming shortened V by 3 bases and J by 3 bases, and 11 bases separated the two germline ends. In nucleotides, the CDR3 is TGTGCCAGCAGTTTCCTCCGGCAGGAAGAGACCCAGTACTTC. It encodes CASSFLRQEETQYF. The whole variable domain, filled in from reference TRBV28 and TRBJ2-5, reads DVKVTQSSRYLVKRTGEKVFLECVQDMDHENMFWYRQDPGLGLRLIYFSYDVKMKEKGDIPEGYSVSREKKERFSLILESASTNQTSMYLCASSFLRQEETQYFGPGTRLLVL.

V is TRBV2 and J is TRBJ2-5, with 7 positions matching TRBD2. This CDR3 is 11 amino acids long. Per germline, CDR1 SNHLY and CDR2 FYNNEI. In DNA form, the CDR3 reads TGTGCGGGGGGAGCGGGGGAGACCCAGTACTTC. Protein: CAGGAGETQYF.

The chain uses TRBV4-2 and TRBJ2-7; TRBD1 agrees at 8 bases. Trimming cost V 0 bases and J 2 bases; bases outside gene matches: 3. CDR3 size: 15 residues. Per germline, CDR1 LGHNA and CDR2 YNFKEQ. CDR3 loop: CASSQELQGAYEQYF. For the CDR3, the DNA is TGTGCCAGCAGCCAAGAGCTACAGGGGGCCTACGAGCAGTACTTC.

The V call is TRBV28, the J call TRBJ1-1; D remains ambiguous. The V gene lost 10 bases and the J gene lost 1 base, with 7 bases spanning the gap. This CDR3 comprises 11 residues. Germline V gives CDR1 MDHEN, CDR2 SYDVKM. The CDR3 nucleotides read TGTGCCATACGGGAGAACACTGAAGCTTTCTTT. Protein product: CAIRENTEAFF.

V gene TRBV13 combines with J gene TRBJ2-3, with 7 bases aligning to TRBD2. The length of the CDR3 is 15 residues. CDR1 and CDR2 from the germline V gene are PRHDT and FYEKMQ (reference sequence). The J segment lost 1 base and the V segment lost 1 base, leaving 2 bases of the junction unmatched. CDR3 region: CASSLELAGTDTQYF. DNA for the CDR3: TGTGCCAGCAGCTTAGAGCTAGCGGGCACAGATACGCAGTATTTT.

A few counts support this clone. The chain carries TRBV6-6 and TRBJ1-1; D not certain. CDR1 and CDR2 (germline): MNHNY, SVGAGI (reference sequence). V was shortened by 2 bases and J by 4 bases, with 17 bases between the two germline ends. The CDR3 runs 16 residues. In DNA form, the CDR3 reads TGTGCCAGCAGTTACCCCCTCGGTGAGGGTATCACTGAAGCTTTCTTT. Its translation: CASSYPLGEGITEAFF.